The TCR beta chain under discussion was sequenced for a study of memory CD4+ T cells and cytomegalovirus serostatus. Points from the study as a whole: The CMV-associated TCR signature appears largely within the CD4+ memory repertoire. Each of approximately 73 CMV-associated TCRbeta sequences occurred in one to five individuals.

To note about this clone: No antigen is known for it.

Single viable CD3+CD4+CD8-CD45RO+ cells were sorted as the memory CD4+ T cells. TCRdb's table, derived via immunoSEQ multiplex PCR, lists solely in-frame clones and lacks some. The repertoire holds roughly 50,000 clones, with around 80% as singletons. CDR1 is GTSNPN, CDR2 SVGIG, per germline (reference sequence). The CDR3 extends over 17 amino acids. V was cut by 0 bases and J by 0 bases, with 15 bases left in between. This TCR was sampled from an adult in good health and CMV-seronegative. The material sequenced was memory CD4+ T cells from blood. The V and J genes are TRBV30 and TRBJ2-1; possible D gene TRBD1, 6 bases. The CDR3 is CAWSVKGRGSSYNEQFF. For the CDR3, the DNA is TGTGCCTGGAGTGTGAAGGGTAGGGGGAGCTCCTACAATGAGCAGTTCTTC.